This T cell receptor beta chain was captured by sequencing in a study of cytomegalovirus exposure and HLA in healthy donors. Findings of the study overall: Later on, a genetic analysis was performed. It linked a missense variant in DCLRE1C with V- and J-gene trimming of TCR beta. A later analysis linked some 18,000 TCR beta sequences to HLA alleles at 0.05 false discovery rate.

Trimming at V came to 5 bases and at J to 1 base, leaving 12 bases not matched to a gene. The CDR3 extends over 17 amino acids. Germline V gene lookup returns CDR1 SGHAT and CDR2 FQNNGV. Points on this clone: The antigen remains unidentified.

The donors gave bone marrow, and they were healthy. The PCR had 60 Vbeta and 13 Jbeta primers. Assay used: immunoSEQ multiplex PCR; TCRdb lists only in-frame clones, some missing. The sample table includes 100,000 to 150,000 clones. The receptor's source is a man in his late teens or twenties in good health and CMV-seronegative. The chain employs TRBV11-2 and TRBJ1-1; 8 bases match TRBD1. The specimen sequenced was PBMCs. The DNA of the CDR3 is TGTGCCAGCAGCCACCGACGGCGACAGGGGTCGAACACTGAAGCTTTCTTT. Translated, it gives CASSHRRRQGSNTEAFF.